This TCR beta chain was recovered during a study of human T cells and chemical hapten exposure. This clonotype was recorded a few times. Library construction involved attaching unique molecular identifiers to individual cDNA molecules, which allowed quantitative, reproducible TCR counting. As processed by the authors: Across samples, TCR counts had a median of roughly 91,000 and ranged from about 20,000 to 690,600. TCRdb re-called the 5' RACE reads through MiXCR, storing one row per CDR3 protein. The V and J calls, along with clone size, are taken from TCRdb and not from the paper's own processing. The table lists about 140,000 distinct CDR3 sequences, around 4% of them singletons. It was unfractionated whole blood from which total RNA was extracted. The V and J ends lost 1 base and 4 bases respectively, with 22 bases between them. Looked up from germline, CDR1 is SGHTA and CDR2 is FQGNSA. There are 18 residues in the CDR3.

The clonotype originates from a female donor in good health. The V and J genes are TRBV7-2 and TRBJ1-2, with D hard to call. The CDR3 here is CASSLEGRQAGGSYGYTF. CDR3 DNA: TGTGCCAGCAGCTTAGAAGGGCGTCAGGCCGGAGGTAGCTATGGCTACACCTTC.